This T cell receptor beta chain stems from a study of cytomegalovirus exposure and HLA in healthy donors. The PCR contained 60 Vbeta and 13 Jbeta primers. The protocol was immunoSEQ multiplex PCR, while the TCRdb copy is restricted to in-frame clones and leaves out a portion. The sample consists of about 190,000 clones, more than 65% of them appearing once. Trimming shortened V by 3 bases and J by 10 bases, and 9 bases separated the two germline ends. The CDR3 contains 11 residues. The germline V gene has CDR1 MNHEY and CDR2 SVGAGI. The rearrangement links TRBV6-5 to TRBJ1-1; D is perhaps TRBD1 (6 bases). The specimen sequenced was PBMCs. The receptor comes from a man between 50 and 59 years old in good health and CMV-seronegative. Here the CDR3 reads CASSYGGGAFF. DNA for the CDR3: TGTGCCAGCAGTTATGGGGGCGGAGCTTTCTTT.